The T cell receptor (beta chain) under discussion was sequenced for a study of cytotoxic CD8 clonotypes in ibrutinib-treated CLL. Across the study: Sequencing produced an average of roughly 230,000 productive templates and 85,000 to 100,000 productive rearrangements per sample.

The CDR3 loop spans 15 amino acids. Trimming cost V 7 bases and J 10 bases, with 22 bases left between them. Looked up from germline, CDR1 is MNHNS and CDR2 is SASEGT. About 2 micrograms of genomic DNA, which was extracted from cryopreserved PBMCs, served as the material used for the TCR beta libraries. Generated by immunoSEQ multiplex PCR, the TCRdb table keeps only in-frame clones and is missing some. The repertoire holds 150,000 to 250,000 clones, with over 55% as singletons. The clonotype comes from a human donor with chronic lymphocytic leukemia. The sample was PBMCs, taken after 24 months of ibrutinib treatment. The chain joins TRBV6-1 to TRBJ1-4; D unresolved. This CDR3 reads CASTGRLFVTGKLFF. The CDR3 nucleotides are TGTGCCAGCACCGGCCGACTTTTTGTGACGGGAAAACTGTTTTTT.